Presented here are 9 T cell receptor beta chains from one specimen sequenced in a study of molecular identifiers for immune sequencing clone quantification. MiXCR, applied by TCRdb to the PCR reads, yields one record per CDR3 protein. This sample has hundreds of thousands of distinct CDR3 sequences, with roughly 23% found just once. Sequencing was performed on naive CD8+ T cells from blood, with Jurkat cell RNA spiked in. Subset denoted: FACS-sorted CD8+CD4-CCR7+CD45RA+ naive T cells. The source is a human donor in good health. Some libraries in this study had Jurkat cell RNA spiked in.

This clonotype was observed many times. J is TRBJ2-7 and V is TRBV5-4, with D perhaps being TRBD1 or TRBD2 (5 bases each). Germline V gene sequence: CDR1 SGHNT, CDR2 YYREEE (reference sequence). CDR3 length equals 13 residues. Trimming took off 3 bases at V and 6 bases at J, with 13 bases between the two ends. CDR3 sequence: CASSSAEGTEQYF. The CDR3 DNA sequence: TGTGCCAGCAGCTCGGCCGAGGGGACCGAGCAGTACTTC.

To note about this clonotype: A much larger clone lies one base from this, so it may be a read error. The genes are TRBV6-6 and TRBJ1-1; a possible D gene is TRBD1 (5 bases). V dropped 7 bases and J dropped 6 bases, with 15 bases sitting between them. Germline CDR1 and CDR2: MNHNY and SVGAGI (reference sequence). The CDR3 sequence is 13 residues long. CDR3 residues: CASTHGGDAEAFF. CDR3 in DNA: TGTGCCAGCACCCATGGGGGGGACGCTGAAGCTTTCTTT.

Remarks on this clonotype: A much larger clone differs from this one at a single base, so this may be a read error. The chain has TRBV25-1 and TRBJ1-6, with D perhaps matching TRBD1 (6 bases). CDR3 length equals 17 residues. Trimming cost V 2 bases and J 9 bases, with 20 bases left between them. CDR1 MGHDK and CDR2 SYGVNS come from the germline V gene. Here the CDR3 DNA reads TGTGCCAGCAGTGAAGGTGGTAAGGGGACATGGGGTTCACCCCTCCACTTT. It codes for CASSEGGKGTWGSPLHF.

At least ten counts were recorded for this clonotype. J is TRBJ2-7 and V is TRBV5-1, with 9 bases that match TRBD1. This CDR3 spans 14 amino acids. Germline V CDR1 and CDR2: SGHRS, YFSETQ. V gave up 4 bases and J gave up 2 bases; unmatched junction bases: 4. The CDR3 loop reads CASSGTGLTYEQYF. CDR3 coding DNA: TGCGCCAGCAGCGGGACAGGGCTGACCTACGAGCAGTACTTC.

The table lists this clonotype with a few counts. CDR3 sequence reads: CASSLGLAGITTDTQYF. The CDR3 coding sequence is TGTGCCAGCAGCTTAGGCCTAGCGGGGATAACCACAGATACGCAGTATTTT. This sequence joins TRBV7-7 and TRBJ2-3; the match to TRBD2 covers 9 bases. After removal of 1 base from V and 2 bases from J, the junction contained 7 bases not matched to a gene. Germline CDR1 reads SSHAT; CDR2 reads FNYEAQ (reference sequence). There are 17 residues in the CDR3.

Comments on this clonotype: A clone one base away is much larger, so this may be a read error. This chain uses TRBV7-6 with TRBJ2-3, with D perhaps matching TRBD2 (6 bases). CDR3 length: 15 residues. Germline values: CDR1 SGHVS, CDR2 FNYEAQ. The CDR3 region is CVLGGNTGDTDTLYF. The CDR3, as DNA: TGTGTCTTGGGGGGTAATACGGGAGACACAGATACGCTGTATTTT. Complete variable domain (other parts from reference TRBV7-6 and TRBJ2-3): GAGVSQSPRYKVTKRGQDVALRCDPISGHVSLYWYRQALGQGPEFLTYFNYEAQQDKSGLPNDRFSAERPEGSISTLTIQRTEQRDSAMYRCVLGGNTGDTDTLYFGPGTRLTVL.

The V and J genes are TRBV20-1 and TRBJ2-3; weak D call: TRBD1 (5 bases). Deletions cut 3 bases from V and 2 bases from J, with 15 bases between. The CDR3 extends over 15 amino acids. From germline, CDR1 is DFQATT and CDR2 SNEGSKA (reference sequence). CDR3 DNA: TGCAGTGCTAGGATTTTCGACAGATTCACAGATACGCAGTATTTT. This gives the protein CSARIFDRFTDTQYF.

CDR3 in DNA: TGTGCCAGCTCACCACCGGGGACTAGCTCCTACAATGAGCAGTTCTTC. Its protein is CASSPPGTSSYNEQFF. The V call is TRBV18, the J call TRBJ2-1; TRBD2 agrees at 8 bases. The CDR3 sequence is 16 residues long. V dropped 0 bases and J dropped 0; count of bases not matched to a gene: 1. The germline CDR1 and CDR2 sequences are KGHSH and LQKENI.

V is TRBV4-3 and J is TRBJ2-7; D possibly uses TRBD1 or TRBD2 (5 bases each). V lost 0 bases and J lost 5, with 11 bases in between. Germline-derived CDR1 and CDR2 are LGHNA and YSLEER. The CDR3 sequence is 14 residues long. The CDR3 spells CASSQDMGVHEQYF. Written as DNA, the CDR3 is TGCGCCAGCAGCCAAGATATGGGGGTGCACGAGCAGTACTTC.